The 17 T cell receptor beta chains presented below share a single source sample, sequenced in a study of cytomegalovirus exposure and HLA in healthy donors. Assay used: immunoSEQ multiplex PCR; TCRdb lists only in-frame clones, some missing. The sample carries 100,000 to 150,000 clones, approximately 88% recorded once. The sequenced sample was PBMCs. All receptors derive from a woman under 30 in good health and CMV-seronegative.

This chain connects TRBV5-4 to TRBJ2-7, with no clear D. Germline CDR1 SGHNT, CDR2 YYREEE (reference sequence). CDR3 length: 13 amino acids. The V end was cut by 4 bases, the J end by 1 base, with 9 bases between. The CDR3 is CASSGSGSYEQYF. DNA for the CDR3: TGTGCCAGCAGCGGCTCAGGTTCCTACGAGCAGTACTTC.

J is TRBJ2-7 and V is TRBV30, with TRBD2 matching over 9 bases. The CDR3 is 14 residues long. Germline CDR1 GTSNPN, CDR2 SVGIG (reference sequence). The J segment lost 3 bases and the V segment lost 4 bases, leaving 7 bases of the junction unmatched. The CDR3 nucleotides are TGTGCCTGGACCAGGACTAGCGCCAACTACGAGCAGTACTTC. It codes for CAWTRTSANYEQYF. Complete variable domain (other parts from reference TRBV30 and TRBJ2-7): SQTIHQWPATLVQPVGSPLSLECTVEGTSNPNLYWYRQAAGRGLQLLFYSVGIGQISSEVPQNLSASRPQDRQFILSSKKLLLSDSGFYLCAWTRTSANYEQYFGPGTRLTVT.

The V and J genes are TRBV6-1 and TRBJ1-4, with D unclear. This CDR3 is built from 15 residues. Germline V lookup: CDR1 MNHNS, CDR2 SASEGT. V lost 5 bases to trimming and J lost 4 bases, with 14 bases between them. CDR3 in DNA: TGTGCCAGCAGTTTTTTCGCACCGGTTAATGAAAAACTGTTTTTT. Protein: CASSFFAPVNEKLFF.

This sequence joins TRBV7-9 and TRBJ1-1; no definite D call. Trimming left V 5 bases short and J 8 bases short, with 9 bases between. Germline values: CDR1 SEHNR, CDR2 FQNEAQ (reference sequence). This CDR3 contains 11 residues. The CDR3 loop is CASSTNNEAFF. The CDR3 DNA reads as TGTGCCAGCAGCACAAATAACGAAGCTTTCTTT.

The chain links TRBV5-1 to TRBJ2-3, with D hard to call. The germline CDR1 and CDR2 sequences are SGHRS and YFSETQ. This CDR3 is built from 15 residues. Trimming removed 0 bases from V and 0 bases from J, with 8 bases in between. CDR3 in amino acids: CASSLGPPSTDTQYF. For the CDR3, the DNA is TGCGCCAGCAGCTTGGGGCCCCCTAGCACAGATACGCAGTATTTT. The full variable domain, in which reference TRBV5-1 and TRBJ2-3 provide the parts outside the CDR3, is KAGVTQTPRYLIKTRGQQVTLSCSPISGHRSVSWYQQTPGQGLQFLFEYFSETQRNKGNFPGRFSGRQFSNSRSEMNVSTLELGDSALYLCASSLGPPSTDTQYFGPGTRLTVL.

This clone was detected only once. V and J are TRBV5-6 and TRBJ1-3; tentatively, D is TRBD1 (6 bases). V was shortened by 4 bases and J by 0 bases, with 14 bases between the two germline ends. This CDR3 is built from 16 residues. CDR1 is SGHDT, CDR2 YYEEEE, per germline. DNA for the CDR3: TGTGCCAGCAGCAAAAGGGGGGGTTACTCTGGAAACACCATATATTTT. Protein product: CASSKRGGYSGNTIYF.

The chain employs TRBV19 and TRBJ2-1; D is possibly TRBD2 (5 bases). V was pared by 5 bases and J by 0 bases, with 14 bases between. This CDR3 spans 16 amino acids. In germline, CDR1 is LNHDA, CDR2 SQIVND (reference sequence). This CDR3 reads CASSPHSANSYNEQFF. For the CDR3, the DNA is TGTGCCAGTAGTCCCCATAGCGCGAACTCCTACAATGAGCAGTTCTTC.

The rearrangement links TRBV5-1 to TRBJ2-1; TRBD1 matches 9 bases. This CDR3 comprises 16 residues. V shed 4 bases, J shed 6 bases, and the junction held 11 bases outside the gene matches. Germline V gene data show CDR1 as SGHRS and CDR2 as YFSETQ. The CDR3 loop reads CASSTWRGQGSNEQFF. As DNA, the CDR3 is TGCGCCAGCAGCACATGGCGGGGACAGGGATCCAATGAGCAGTTCTTC.

This CDR3 reads CASSLEEGRTQYF. CDR3 nucleotide sequence: TGCGCCAGCAGCTTGGAGGAGGGGCGAACGCAGTACTTC. The chain combines TRBV5-1 with TRBJ2-7, with TRBD2 as a possible D gene (6 bases). Germline lookup yields CDR1 SGHRS and CDR2 YFSETQ. V dropped 0 bases and J dropped 9 bases, with 13 bases sitting between them. CDR3 length: 13 amino acids.

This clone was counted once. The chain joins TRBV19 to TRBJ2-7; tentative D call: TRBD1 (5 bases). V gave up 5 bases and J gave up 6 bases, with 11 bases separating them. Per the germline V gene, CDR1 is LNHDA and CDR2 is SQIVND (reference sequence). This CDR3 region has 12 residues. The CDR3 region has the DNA TGTGCCAGTAGTGCTCAGGGTTTCGAGCAGTACTTC. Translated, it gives CASSAQGFEQYF.

The chain's CDR3 is CASSHPGTSGSYEQYF. CDR3 DNA: TGCGCCAGCAGCCACCCCGGGACTAGCGGTTCCTACGAGCAGTACTTC. This chain uses TRBV4-1 with TRBJ2-7; 11 bases map to TRBD2. The CDR3 is 16 residues long. Germline CDR1 and CDR2: MGHRA and YSYEKL. V lost 3 bases, J lost 1 base, and 5 bases stayed unmatched.

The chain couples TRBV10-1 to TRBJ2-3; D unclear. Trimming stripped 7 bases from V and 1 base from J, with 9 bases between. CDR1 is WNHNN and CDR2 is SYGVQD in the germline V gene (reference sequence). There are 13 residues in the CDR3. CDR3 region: CASNNFGTDTQYF. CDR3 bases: TGCGCCAGCAACAATTTCGGCACAGATACGCAGTATTTT.

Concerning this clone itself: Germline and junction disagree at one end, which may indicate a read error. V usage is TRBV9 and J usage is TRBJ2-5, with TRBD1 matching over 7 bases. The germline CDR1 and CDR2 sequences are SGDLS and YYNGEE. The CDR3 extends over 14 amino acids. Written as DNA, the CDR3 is TGTGCCAGCAGCGTAGGTTTGTTCGGACAGGATCCTAACTTC. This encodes CASSVGLFGQDPNF.

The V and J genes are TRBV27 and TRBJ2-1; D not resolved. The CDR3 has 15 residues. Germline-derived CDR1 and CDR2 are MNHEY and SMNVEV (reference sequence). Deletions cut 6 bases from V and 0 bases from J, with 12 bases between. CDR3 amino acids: CASSSLVSSYNEQFF. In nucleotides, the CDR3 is TGTGCCAGCAGCTCACTGGTAAGCTCCTACAATGAGCAGTTCTTC.

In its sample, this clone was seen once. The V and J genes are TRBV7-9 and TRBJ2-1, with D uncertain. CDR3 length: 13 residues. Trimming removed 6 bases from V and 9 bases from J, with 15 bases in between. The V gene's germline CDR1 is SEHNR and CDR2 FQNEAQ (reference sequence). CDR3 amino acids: CASSSTVGREQFF. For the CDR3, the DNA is TGTGCCAGCAGTTCTACAGTGGGCCGTGAGCAGTTCTTC.

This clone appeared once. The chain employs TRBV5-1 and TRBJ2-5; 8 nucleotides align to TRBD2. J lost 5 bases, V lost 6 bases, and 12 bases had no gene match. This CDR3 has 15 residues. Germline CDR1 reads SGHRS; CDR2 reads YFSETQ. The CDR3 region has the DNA TGCGCCAGCATAACTGGGAGCGGGAGAAGGGAGACCCAGTACTTC. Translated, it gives CASITGSGRRETQYF.

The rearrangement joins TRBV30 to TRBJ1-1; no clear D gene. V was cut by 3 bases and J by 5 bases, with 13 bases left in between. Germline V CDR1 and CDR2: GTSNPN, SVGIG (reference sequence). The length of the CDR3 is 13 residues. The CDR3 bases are TGTGCCTGGAGCCGAGGGTACGGGACTGAAGCTTTCTTT. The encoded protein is CAWSRGYGTEAFF.